These 5 T cell receptor beta chains were sequenced from one sample in a study of blood T cell repertoires in COVID-19 (dated by TCRdb to the early 2020s). The library was prepared using the immunoSEQ multiplex PCR assay. TCRdb provides this immuneACCESS table in a form limited to in-frame rearrangements. Some clones are lacking; in checked studies, under half of them reflect an unresolved V gene, and why the rest are absent is not known. The sample includes about 60,000 clones, with 80% to 85% observed a single time. The top ten hold over 40% of the sample. Material: peripheral blood. The receptor source for this set is a human donor in a cohort sampled during active COVID-19.

The chain carries TRBV2 and TRBJ1-6; D is uncertain. The V and J ends lost 8 bases and 6 bases respectively, with 11 bases between them. Germline-derived CDR1 and CDR2 are SNHLY and FYNNEI. This CDR3 region has 13 residues. CDR3 sequence reads: CASRGEINSPLHF. CDR3 in DNA: TGTGCCAGCCGGGGTGAAATTAATTCACCCCTCCACTTT.

The V call is TRBV10-3, the J call TRBJ2-7, with TRBD1 matching 9 bases. The trim removed 6 bases at V and 5 bases at J, leaving 8 bases unmatched. This CDR3 spans 14 amino acids. Germline V CDR1 and CDR2: ENHRY, SYGVKD. CDR3 amino acids: CAISKGQGLDEQYF. CDR3 coding DNA: TGTGCCATCAGCAAAGGACAGGGGTTGGACGAGCAGTACTTC.

CDR3 in DNA: TGTGCCAGCACCCCCTCGGGTGGGGGACTAGCCCTCAGCACAGATACGCAGTATTTT. It specifies CASTPSGGGLALSTDTQYF. The chain links TRBV6-2 or TRBV6-3 to TRBJ2-3; 9 nucleotides line up with TRBD2. Per the germline V gene, CDR1 is MNHEY and CDR2 is SVGEGT. The CDR3 totals 19 residues. After removal of 7 bases from V and 0 bases from J, the junction contained 17 bases not matched to a gene.

The chain employs TRBV24-1 and TRBJ2-2; D might be TRBD1 (6 bases). Germline V gene data show CDR1 as KGHDR and CDR2 as SFDVKD. The V end lost 6 bases, the J end lost 4 bases, and 14 bases lay between the germline ends. The CDR3 loop spans 15 amino acids. The CDR3 DNA reads as TGTGCCACCAGTCCCATAACAGGGTCCACCGGGGAGCTGTTTTTT. It translates to CATSPITGSTGELFF.

Turning to this clone: At one boundary the junction diverges from the germline segment, which might be a read error. CDR3 nucleotide sequence: TGCGCCAGCAGCGCCGGACAGAACTTCTACGAGCAGGGGGACTTC. This gives the protein CASSAGQNFYEQGDF. The V gene is TRBV5-1, the J gene TRBJ2-7; 7 bases are shared with TRBD1. The CDR3 totals 15 residues. The germline V gene has CDR1 SGHRS and CDR2 YFSETQ.